This T cell receptor (beta chain) appears in the sequencing data of a study of neoadjuvant anti-PD-1 for oral cavity cancer. Study summary: Before surgery, most patients got three to four biweekly 3 mg/kg nivolumab doses.

Libraries were prepared by immunoSEQ multiplex PCR; TCRdb keeps only in-frame clonotypes and omits some of them. The sample lists around 65,000 clones, roughly nine tenths occurring once. Study-wide points: Higher pretreatment blood Treg/Th17 ratios correlated with higher pretreatment blood and lower post-treatment tumor TCRbeta clonality. TCR analyses covered only a few patients per response group.

Notes on this clone: The antigen remains unidentified.

Time point: after neoadjuvant nivolumab, at surgical resection. Patients had HPV-negative, locally advanced oral cavity squamous cell carcinoma. The sequences come from PBMCs, collected after nivolumab (anti-PD-1) treatment. The sequence derives from a person between 35 and 79 years old with oral cavity squamous cell carcinoma.

The CDR3 DNA is TGTGCCAGCAGCTCAAGCGGAAGCAATCAAGAGACCCAGTACTTC. Its protein is CASSSSGSNQETQYF. The chain links TRBV7-8 to TRBJ2-5; D perhaps matches TRBD2 (5 bases). CDR1 and CDR2 (germline): SGHVS, FQNEAQ. Trimming cost V 4 bases and J 2 bases, with 14 bases left between them. The CDR3 spans 15 residues.